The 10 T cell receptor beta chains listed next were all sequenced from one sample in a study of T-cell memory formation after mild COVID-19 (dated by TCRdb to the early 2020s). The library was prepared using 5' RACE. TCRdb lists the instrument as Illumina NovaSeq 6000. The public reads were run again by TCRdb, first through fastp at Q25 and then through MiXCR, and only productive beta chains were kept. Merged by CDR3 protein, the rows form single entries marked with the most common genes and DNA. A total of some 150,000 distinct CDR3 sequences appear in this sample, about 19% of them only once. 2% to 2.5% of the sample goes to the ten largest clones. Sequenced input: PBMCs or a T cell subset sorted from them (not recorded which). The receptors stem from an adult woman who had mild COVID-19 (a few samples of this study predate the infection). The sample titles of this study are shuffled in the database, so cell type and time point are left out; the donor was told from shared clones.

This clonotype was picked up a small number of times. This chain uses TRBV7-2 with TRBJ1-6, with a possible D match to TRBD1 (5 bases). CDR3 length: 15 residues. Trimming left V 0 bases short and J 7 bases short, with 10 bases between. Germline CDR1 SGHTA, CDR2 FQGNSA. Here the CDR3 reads CASSLASRENSPLHF. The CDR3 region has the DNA TGTGCCAGCAGCTTAGCCTCCAGGGAGAATTCACCCCTCCACTTT.

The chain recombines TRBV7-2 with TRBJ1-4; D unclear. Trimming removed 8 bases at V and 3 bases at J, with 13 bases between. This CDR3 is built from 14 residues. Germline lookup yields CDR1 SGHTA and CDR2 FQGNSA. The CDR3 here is CASAGEGSNEKLFF. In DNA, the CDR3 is TGTGCCAGCGCCGGTGAGGGTTCTAATGAAAAACTGTTTTTT.

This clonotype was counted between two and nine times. The CDR3 DNA reads TGTGCCAGCAGTTTCCGGACAGGGCTGAACACTGAAGCTTTCTTT. Its protein product is CASSFRTGLNTEAFF. The gene calls are TRBV12-3 or TRBV12-4 and TRBJ1-1; 8 bases match TRBD1. The CDR3 consists of 15 residues. V was pared by 3 bases and J by 0 bases, with 3 bases of the junction left unmatched.

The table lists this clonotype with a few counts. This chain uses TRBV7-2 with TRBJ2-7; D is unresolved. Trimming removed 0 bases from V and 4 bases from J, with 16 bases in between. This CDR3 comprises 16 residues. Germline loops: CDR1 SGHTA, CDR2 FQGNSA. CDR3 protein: CASSLAQAPRTYEQYF. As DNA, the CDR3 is TGTGCCAGCAGCTTAGCGCAGGCCCCAAGAACGTACGAGCAGTACTTC.

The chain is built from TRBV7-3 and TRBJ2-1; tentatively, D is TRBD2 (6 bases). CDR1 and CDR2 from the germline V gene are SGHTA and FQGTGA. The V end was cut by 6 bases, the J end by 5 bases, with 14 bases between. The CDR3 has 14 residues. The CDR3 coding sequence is TGTGCCAGCAGACTTTCGGGGGACCACAATGAGCAGTTCTTC. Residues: CASRLSGDHNEQFF. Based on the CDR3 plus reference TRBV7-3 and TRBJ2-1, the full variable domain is GAGVSQTPSNKVTEKGKYVELRCDPISGHTALYWYRQSLGQGPEFLIYFQGTGAADDSGLPNDRFFAVRPEGSVSTLKIQRTERGDSAVYLCASRLSGDHNEQFFGPGTRLTVL.

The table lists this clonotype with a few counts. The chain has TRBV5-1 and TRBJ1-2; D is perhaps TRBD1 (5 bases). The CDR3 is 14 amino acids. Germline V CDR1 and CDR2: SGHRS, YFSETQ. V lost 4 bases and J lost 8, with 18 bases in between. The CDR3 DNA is TGCGCCAGCAGCACCGGGACTCCTCGAGAAGGCTACACCTTC. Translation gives CASSTGTPREGYTF.

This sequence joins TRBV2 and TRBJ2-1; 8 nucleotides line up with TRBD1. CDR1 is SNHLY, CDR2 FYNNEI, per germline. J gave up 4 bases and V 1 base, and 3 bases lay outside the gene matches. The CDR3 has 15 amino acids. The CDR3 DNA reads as TGTGCCAGCAGTGAAGGGCAGGGGGCGTACAATGAGCAGTTCTTC. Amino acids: CASSEGQGAYNEQFF.

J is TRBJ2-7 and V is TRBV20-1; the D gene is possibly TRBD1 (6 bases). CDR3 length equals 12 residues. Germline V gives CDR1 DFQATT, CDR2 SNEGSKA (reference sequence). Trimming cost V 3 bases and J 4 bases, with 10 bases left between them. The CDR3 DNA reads TGCAGTGCTAGTCAGGGGATGTACGAGCAGTACTTC. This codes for CSASQGMYEQYF.

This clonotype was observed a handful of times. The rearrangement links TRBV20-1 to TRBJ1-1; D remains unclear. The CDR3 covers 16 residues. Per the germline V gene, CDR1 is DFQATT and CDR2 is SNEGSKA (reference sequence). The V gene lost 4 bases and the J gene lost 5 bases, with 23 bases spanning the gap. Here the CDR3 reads CSAKILGIPSRTEAFF. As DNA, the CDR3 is TGCAGTGCTAAGATCTTGGGAATCCCATCAAGGACTGAAGCTTTCTTT.

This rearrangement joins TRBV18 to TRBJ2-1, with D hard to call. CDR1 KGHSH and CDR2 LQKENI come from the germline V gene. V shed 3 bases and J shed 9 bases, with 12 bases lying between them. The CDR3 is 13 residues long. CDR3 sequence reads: CASSPGWTGEQFF. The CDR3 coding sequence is TGTGCCAGCTCACCGGGGTGGACGGGTGAGCAGTTCTTC.